What follows are 12 T cell receptor beta chains derived from one specimen sequenced in a study of T cells in Graves' hyperthyroidism and ophthalmopathy. The CDR3 regions of TCR beta were amplified from RNA transcripts. RT-PCR in the first round (using the HTBI primer set) targeted the TCR CDR3. TCRdb reprocessed the multiplex PCR reads via MiXCR and lists one record per CDR3 protein. The table includes roughly 700,000 distinct CDR3 sequences, under 45% detected once. Sequencing was performed on blood. The receptors here all came from a woman aged 40 to 55 with Graves' hyperthyroidism.

The chain combines TRBV10-2 with TRBJ1-2; a possible D gene is TRBD1 (5 bases). The germline V gene has CDR1 WSHSY and CDR2 SAAADI. This CDR3 is 16 amino acids long. V lost 6 bases and J 7 bases, leaving 24 bases between the germline ends. The CDR3 region is CASSPIRDPSRGGYTF. The CDR3 coding sequence is TGCGCCAGCAGCCCAATCCGGGACCCATCAAGGGGTGGCTACACCTTC.

This clonotype was seen at least ten times. The chain recombines TRBV15 with TRBJ1-5; D ambiguous. Germline CDR1 is LNHNV and CDR2 is YYDKDF (reference sequence). The CDR3 loop spans 14 amino acids. V lost 0 bases to trimming and J lost 6 bases, with 9 bases between them. CDR3 sequence: CATSRDEVFQPQHF. The CDR3, as DNA: TGTGCCACCAGCAGAGATGAGGTTTTTCAGCCCCAGCATTTT.

The chain uses TRBV12-3 or TRBV12-4 and TRBJ2-2; tentative D call: TRBD1 (6 bases). This CDR3 has 15 residues. V was cut by 6 bases and J by 4 bases, with 15 bases left in between. The CDR3 reads CASSRRQDATGELFF. The CDR3 coding sequence is TGTGCCAGCAGCAGGCGACAGGACGCCACCGGGGAGCTGTTTTTT.

In the case of this clonotype: A much larger clone sits a single nucleotide away, making a read error possible. The chain is built from TRBV10-3 and TRBJ2-7; the D gene is possibly TRBD1 (5 bases). V was trimmed by 4 bases and J by 9 bases, leaving 19 bases between them. Germline loops: CDR1 ENHRY, CDR2 SYGVKD. The CDR3 totals 14 residues. The CDR3 is CAISAWGITSWQYF. As DNA, the CDR3 is TGTGCCATCAGTGCTTGGGGCATAACCTCATGGCAGTACTTC.

V and J are TRBV12-3 or TRBV12-4 and TRBJ2-7; 7 nucleotides match TRBD2. Germline trimming cut 4 bases from V and 3 bases from J; bases unmatched to any gene: 6. The CDR3 contains 14 residues. The CDR3 nucleotides are TGTGCCAGCAGTTCCTCTGGACTAGACTACGAGCAGTACTTC. Translated, it gives CASSSSGLDYEQYF.

Concerning this clonotype: This sequence may be a read error, since a much larger clone differs from it by one base. The V call is TRBV11-1, the J call TRBJ1-5; D perhaps matches TRBD1 (5 bases). The CDR3 loop spans 14 amino acids. From germline, CDR1 is SGHAT and CDR2 FQDESV (reference sequence). V shed 5 bases and J shed 5 bases, with 13 bases lying between them. CDR3 residues: CASSPRDQDQPQHF. The CDR3 DNA reads TGTGCCAGCAGCCCCCGGGACCAGGATCAGCCCCAGCATTTT. Full variable domain (remainder filled in from reference TRBV11-1 and TRBJ1-5): EAEVAQSPRYKITEKSQAVAFWCDPISGHATLYWYRQILGQGPELLVQFQDESVVDDSQLPKDRFSAERLKGVDSTLKIQPAELGDSAMYLCASSPRDQDQPQHFGDGTRLSIL.

The rearrangement links TRBV7-2 to TRBJ1-2; D gene ambiguous. Germline V gives CDR1 SGHTA, CDR2 FQGNSA. The CDR3 is 12 residues long. The V end lost 5 bases, the J end lost 7 bases, and 11 bases lay between the germline ends. CDR3 protein: CASSQENFGYTF. The CDR3 nucleotides read TGTGCCAGCAGCCAAGAAAATTTTGGCTACACCTTC.

V gene TRBV7-2 combines with J gene TRBJ2-7, with D tentatively TRBD1 (5 bases). Germline CDR1 and CDR2: SGHTA and FQGNSA. CDR3 length: 15 amino acids. Trimming pared 5 bases from V and 2 bases from J, leaving 16 bases between. CDR3 bases: TGTGCCAGCAGCCCCCGGACAAGGGTTACCTACGAGCAGTACTTC. Protein: CASSPRTRVTYEQYF.

This clonotype has ten or more counts. The chain carries TRBV7-3 and TRBJ2-2; the D gene is possibly TRBD2 (7 bases). CDR3 size: 16 residues. V was cut by 4 bases and J by 7 bases, with 19 bases left in between. Germline assignment: CDR1 SGHTA and CDR2 FQGTGA. CDR3 residues: CASSSSVGGLYGELFF. CDR3 DNA: TGTGCCAGCAGCTCCTCCGTGGGGGGGCTTTACGGGGAGCTGTTTTTT.

V and J are TRBV10-3 and TRBJ2-7; D assignment may be TRBD1 or TRBD2 (6 bases each). V lost 1 base to trimming and J lost 5 bases, with 21 bases between them. The CDR3 is 17 amino acids. Looked up from germline, CDR1 is ENHRY and CDR2 is SYGVKD. CDR3 residues: CAISEFEGGLPEDEQYF. CDR3 DNA: TGTGCCATCAGTGAGTTCGAAGGGGGACTCCCGGAGGACGAGCAGTACTTC.

This clonotype has a handful of counts. The junction departs from the called germline gene at one end, perhaps through a read error. This chain joins TRBV7-2 and TRBJ1-6; 7 bases line up with TRBD1. CDR1 is SGHTA, CDR2 FQGNSA, per germline. The CDR3 has 15 residues. CDR3 coding DNA: TGCGCCAGCAGCCAAGACAGGGCGTATAATTCACCCCTCCACTTT. Its protein product is CASSQDRAYNSPLHF.

This clonotype appeared many times. The genes are TRBV9 and TRBJ1-1; no firm D call. Germline CDR1 reads SGDLS; CDR2 reads YYNGEE. The CDR3 extends over 11 amino acids. Trimming removed 3 bases from V and 2 bases from J, with 2 bases in between. CDR3 DNA sequence: TGTGCCAGCAGCGGTAACACTGAAGCTTTCTTT. Translated: CASSGNTEAFF.